This T cell receptor (beta chain) stems from a study of cytomegalovirus exposure and HLA in healthy donors. Findings of the study overall: Among immune exposure information, only CMV serostatus was available. Earlier analysis looked at TCR beta V segments, and most were productive about 87% or about 30% of the time. Cytomegalovirus association was listed for around 180 TCR beta chains.

In the case of this clone: Its antigen is undetermined.

Donors were nominally healthy when sampled, though unrecorded immune exposures were likely. Germline CDR1 SQVTM, CDR2 ANQGSEA. This CDR3 has 12 residues. The PCR had 60 Vbeta and 13 Jbeta primers. The repertoire was sequenced with immunoSEQ multiplex PCR; TCRdb's copy has only in-frame clones and lacks some. Its table records about 120,000 clones. The rearrangement links TRBV29-1 to TRBJ1-3, with D unresolved. Material for sequencing was PBMCs. The TCR was taken from a man younger than 35 in good health and CMV-seronegative. The CDR3 coding sequence is TGCAGATGTCTTGAGGTGGGAAACACCATATATTTT. Protein: CRCLEVGNTIYF.